The source of this TCR beta chain is a study of T cell clonotyping in hematopoietic cell transplantation. Sequenced by immunoSEQ multiplex PCR; TCRdb stores in-frame clones only, minus some. The table records tens of thousands of clones, around 84% of them present only once. This clone was seen a single time. No antigen is known for it. Time point noted: recipient sample about 28 days before transplant, after cytoreduction. Blood collection times were about day -28 and days 30, 100, 180 posttransplant. General study points: Recipient TCR diversity dropped after transplant; expanded clonotypes rose from day 30 to 180. Without cell sorting, CD4 versus CD8 contributions remain unresolved.

J lost 2 bases, V lost 0 bases, and 4 bases had no gene match. This CDR3 contains 17 residues. The chain employs TRBV23-1 and TRBJ1-5, with 10 bases identical to TRBD1. TRBV23-1 carries the ORF label, with uncertain function. The sequencing here drew on peripheral blood mononuclear cells, taken before stem cell transplant. This clonotype originated in a man between 60 and 70 years old with acute myeloid leukemia. Some clones in this sample may be carry-over from other donors' samples. In DNA form, the CDR3 reads TGCGCCAGCAGTCAATCACCTGGGACAGGGGGCAATCAGCCCCAGCATTTT. Residues: CASSQSPGTGGNQPQHF.